Following are 7 T cell receptor beta chains from one sample sequenced in a study of blood T cell repertoires in COVID-19. Produced via immunoSEQ multiplex PCR; TCRdb's table is partial and in-frame only. The sample has approximately 110,000 clones; roughly 69% are singletons. Source material: peripheral blood. The receptors were sampled from an elderly man with acute or convalescent COVID-19.

The J gene is TRBJ2-2, the V gene TRBV28, with a tentative D call TRBD1 (6 bases). V lost 1 base to trimming and J lost 7 bases, with 13 bases between them. Per germline, CDR1 MDHEN and CDR2 SYDVKM. The CDR3 runs to 15 residues. CDR3 residues: CASSLLGAGNGELFF. The CDR3 bases are TGTGCCAGCAGTTTATTGGGGGCAGGGAACGGGGAGCTGTTTTTT.

This chain uses TRBV27 with TRBJ2-7, with D perhaps TRBD2 (6 bases). The length of the CDR3 is 17 residues. Germline CDR1 reads MNHEY; CDR2 reads SMNVEV (reference sequence). The V gene lost 4 bases and the J gene lost 5 bases, with 24 bases spanning the gap. CDR3 in amino acids: CASSSWDLLEGINEQYF. Here the CDR3 DNA reads TGTGCCAGCAGTTCCTGGGACCTATTGGAGGGGATAAACGAGCAGTACTTC.

This clone was counted a single time. The gene calls are TRBV20-1 and TRBJ2-1; 8 positions agree with TRBD1. Trimming removed 6 bases from V and 10 bases from J; junction bases left unmatched: 5. The CDR3 totals 11 residues. Germline V gene lookup returns CDR1 DFQATT and CDR2 SNEGSKA (reference sequence). CDR3 amino acids: CSARGRGEQFF. DNA for the CDR3: TGCAGTGCCAGGGGGCGTGGGGAGCAGTTCTTC.

This chain connects TRBV5-1 to TRBJ2-7, with 9 bases that match TRBD2. The CDR3 covers 14 residues. V shed 5 bases, J shed 3 bases, and the junction held 6 bases outside the gene matches. The germline V gene has CDR1 SGHRS and CDR2 YFSETQ. CDR3 in DNA: TGCGCCAGCAGTTTGACTAGCGGAGGCTACGAGCAGTACTTC. Its translation is CASSLTSGGYEQYF. Combining the CDR3 with reference TRBV5-1 and TRBJ2-7 gives the whole variable domain KAGVTQTPRYLIKTRGQQVTLSCSPISGHRSVSWYQQTPGQGLQFLFEYFSETQRNKGNFPGRFSGRQFSNSRSEMNVSTLELGDSALYLCASSLTSGGYEQYFGPGTRLTVT.

This chain uses TRBV28 with TRBJ1-6, with D unresolved. Trimming took off 3 bases at V and 8 bases at J, with 5 bases between the two ends. The length of the CDR3 is 12 residues. From germline, CDR1 is MDHEN and CDR2 SYDVKM. The DNA for the CDR3 is TGTGCCAGCAGTTTGGGAGATTCACCCCTCCACTTT. Translated, it gives CASSLGDSPLHF.

The table lists this clone with a few counts. This rearrangement joins TRBV5-4 to TRBJ1-5, with TRBD1 as a possible D gene (6 bases). Germline V lookup: CDR1 SGHNT, CDR2 YYREEE (reference sequence). The CDR3 totals 14 residues. With 2 bases removed from V and 3 bases from J, the gap between germline ends came to 9 bases. The CDR3 nucleotides read TGTGCCAGCAGCTTCTGGGGGCCCAATCAGCCCCAGCATTTT. Amino acids: CASSFWGPNQPQHF.

In its sample, this clone was seen once. The rearrangement links TRBV5-5 to TRBJ1-6, with D perhaps matching TRBD1 (5 bases). The ends were cut back, 4 bases at V and 4 bases at J, with 12 bases in the middle. Per germline, CDR1 SGHKS and CDR2 YYEKEE (reference sequence). CDR3 length: 15 residues. The CDR3 reads CASSLTDQYNSPLHF. The DNA for the CDR3 is TGTGCCAGCAGCCTGACAGATCAGTATAATTCACCCCTCCACTTT. The whole variable domain, remainder taken from reference TRBV5-5 and TRBJ1-6, is DAGVTQSPTHLIKTRGQQVTLRCSPISGHKSVSWYQQVLGQGPQFIFQYYEKEERGRGNFPDRFSARQFPNYSSELNVNALLLGDSALYLCASSLTDQYNSPLHFGNGTRLTVT.